The TCR beta chain under discussion was sequenced for a study of T cells after yellow fever vaccination. General study points: Boosting was followed by the reappearance of most primary-vaccination clones (approximately 95% CD4, more than 70% CD8). Abundant clonotypes from the bulk population could get into FACS-sorted repertoires as contaminants.

On this clonotype: A junction boundary mismatches the germline segment, possibly from a read error.

For TCR, cDNA came from 5'RACE template switching, which added a universal primer site and UMIs. TCRdb processed the 5' RACE reads anew with MiXCR; each CDR3 protein has one entry. The sample contains some 80,000 distinct CDR3 sequences, less than 15% of which appear only once. The CDR3 covers 18 residues. Looked up from germline, CDR1 is MNHEY and CDR2 is SMNVEV (reference sequence). Specimen: CD8+ T cells not binding an NS4B(214-222) dextramer, sorted from PBMCs, collected about 20 days after the first yellow fever vaccination. The source of this sequence is a man aged 18 to 30 who received the YFV17D yellow fever vaccine. The chain employs TRBV27 and TRBJ2-1, with TRBD2 matching over 11 bases. Here the CDR3 reads CTSRLSGGAVRSYNEQFF. CDR3 bases: TGTACCAGCAGACTTAGCGGGGGGGCCGTAAGGTCCTACAATGAGCAGTTCTTC.